This T cell receptor beta chain was profiled in a study of cytomegalovirus exposure and HLA in healthy donors. General observations from the study: Sequencing likely generated an artifact that appeared as a cluster of highly shared sequence variants.

Donors sampled were nominally healthy, though unrecorded immune exposures were likely. The PCR had 60 Vbeta and 13 Jbeta primers. Sequencing was performed with immunoSEQ multiplex PCR; in TCRdb, only in-frame clones are kept and a portion is missing. Of around 150,000 clones in the sample, approximately 79% are singletons; the top ten hold around 4%. Points on this clone: Its antigen is currently unknown.

The receptor comes from a man aged 35-49 years in good health and CMV-seronegative. Sequencing was carried out using PBMCs.

CDR3 DNA sequence: TGTGCCAGCAGCACCCAGGGCTACGAGCAGTACTTC. It codes for CASSTQGYEQYF. The genes are TRBV5-5 and TRBJ2-7; D is perhaps TRBD1 (5 bases). CDR3 length: 12 amino acids. Trimming shortened V by 4 bases and J by 3 bases, and 8 bases separated the two germline ends. CDR1 and CDR2 (germline): SGHKS, YYEKEE (reference sequence).